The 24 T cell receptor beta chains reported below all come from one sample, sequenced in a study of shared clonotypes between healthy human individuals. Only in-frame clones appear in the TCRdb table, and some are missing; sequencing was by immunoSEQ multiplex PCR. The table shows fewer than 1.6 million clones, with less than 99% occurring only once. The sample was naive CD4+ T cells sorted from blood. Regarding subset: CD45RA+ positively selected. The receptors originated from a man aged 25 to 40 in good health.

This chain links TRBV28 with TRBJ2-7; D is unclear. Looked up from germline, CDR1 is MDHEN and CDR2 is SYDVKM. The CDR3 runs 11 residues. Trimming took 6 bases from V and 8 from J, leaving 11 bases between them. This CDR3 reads CASRDPSQQYF. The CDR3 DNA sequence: TGTGCCAGCAGGGATCCGTCCCAGCAGTACTTC. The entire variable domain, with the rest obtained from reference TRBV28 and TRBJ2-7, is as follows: DVKVTQSSRYLVKRTGEKVFLECVQDMDHENMFWYRQDPGLGLRLIYFSYDVKMKEKGDIPEGYSVSREKKERFSLILESASTNQTSMYLCASRDPSQQYFGPGTRLTVT.

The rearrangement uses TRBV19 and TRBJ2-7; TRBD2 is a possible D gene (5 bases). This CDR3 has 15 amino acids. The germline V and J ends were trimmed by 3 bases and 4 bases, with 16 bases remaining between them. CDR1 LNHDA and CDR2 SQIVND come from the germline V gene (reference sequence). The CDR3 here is CASSISTGQRYEQYF. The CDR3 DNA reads TGTGCCAGTAGTATTTCAACGGGCCAGCGGTACGAGCAGTACTTC.

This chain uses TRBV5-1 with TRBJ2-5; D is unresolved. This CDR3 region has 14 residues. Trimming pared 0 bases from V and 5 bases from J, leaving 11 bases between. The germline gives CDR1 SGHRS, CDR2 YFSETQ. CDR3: CASSLGSTRETQYF. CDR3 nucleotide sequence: TGCGCCAGCAGCTTGGGGTCTACAAGGGAGACCCAGTACTTC.

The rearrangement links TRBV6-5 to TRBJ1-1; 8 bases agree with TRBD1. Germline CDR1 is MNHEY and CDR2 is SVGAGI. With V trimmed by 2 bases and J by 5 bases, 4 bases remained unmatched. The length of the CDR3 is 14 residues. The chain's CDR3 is CASSYGNRGTEAFF. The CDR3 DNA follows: TGTGCCAGCAGTTACGGTAACAGGGGGACTGAAGCTTTCTTT.

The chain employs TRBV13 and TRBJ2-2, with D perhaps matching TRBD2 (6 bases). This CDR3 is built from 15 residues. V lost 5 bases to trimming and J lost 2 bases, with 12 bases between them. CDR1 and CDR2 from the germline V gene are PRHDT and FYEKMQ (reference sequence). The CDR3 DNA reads TGTGCCAGCAGCCCCAGCGGGCCCAACACCGGGGAGCTGTTTTTT. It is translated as CASSPSGPNTGELFF.

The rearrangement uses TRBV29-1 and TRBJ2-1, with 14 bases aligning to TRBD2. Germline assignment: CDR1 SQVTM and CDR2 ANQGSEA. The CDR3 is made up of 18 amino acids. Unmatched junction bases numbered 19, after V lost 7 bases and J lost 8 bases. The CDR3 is CSAADRGTSGRYHHEQFF. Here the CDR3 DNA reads TGCAGCGCCGCCGACAGGGGGACTAGCGGGAGATATCATCATGAGCAGTTCTTC.

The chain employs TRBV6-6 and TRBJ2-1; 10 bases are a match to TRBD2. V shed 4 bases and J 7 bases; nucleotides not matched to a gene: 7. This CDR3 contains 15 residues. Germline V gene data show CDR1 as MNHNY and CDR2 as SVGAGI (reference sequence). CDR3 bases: TGTGCCAGCAGTTCTACTAGCGGGACTACAAATGAGCAGTTCTTC. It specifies CASSSTSGTTNEQFF.

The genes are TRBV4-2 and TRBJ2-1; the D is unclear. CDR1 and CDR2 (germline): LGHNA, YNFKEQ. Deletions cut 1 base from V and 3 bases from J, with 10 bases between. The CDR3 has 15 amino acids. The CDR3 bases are TGTGCCAGCAGCCAAGCTAGGGTAAGCTACAATGAGCAGTTCTTC. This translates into CASSQARVSYNEQFF.

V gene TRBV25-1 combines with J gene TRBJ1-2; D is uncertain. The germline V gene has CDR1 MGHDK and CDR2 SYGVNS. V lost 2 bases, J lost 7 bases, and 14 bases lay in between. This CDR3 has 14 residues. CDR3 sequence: CASSEIRSGSGYTF. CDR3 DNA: TGTGCCAGCAGTGAAATCAGGTCCGGGAGTGGCTACACCTTC.

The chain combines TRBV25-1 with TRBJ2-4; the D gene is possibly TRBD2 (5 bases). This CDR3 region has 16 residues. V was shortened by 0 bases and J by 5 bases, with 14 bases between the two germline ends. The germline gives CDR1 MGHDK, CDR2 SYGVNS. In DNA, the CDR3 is TGTGCCAGCAGTGAATATGGAGGCCTTGGAGAAAACATTCAGTACTTC. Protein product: CASSEYGGLGENIQYF.

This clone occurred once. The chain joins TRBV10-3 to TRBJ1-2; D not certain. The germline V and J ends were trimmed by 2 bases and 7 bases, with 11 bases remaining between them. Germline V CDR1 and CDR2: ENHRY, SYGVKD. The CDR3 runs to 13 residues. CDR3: CAISEKGEFGYTF. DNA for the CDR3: TGTGCCATCAGTGAGAAAGGAGAATTTGGCTACACCTTC.

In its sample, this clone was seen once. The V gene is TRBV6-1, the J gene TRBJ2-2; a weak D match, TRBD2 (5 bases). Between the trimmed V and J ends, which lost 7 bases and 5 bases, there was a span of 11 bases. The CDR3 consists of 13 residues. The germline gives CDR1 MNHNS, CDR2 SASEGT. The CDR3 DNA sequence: TGTGCCAGCACCCGGGGAGCTACCGGGGAGCTGTTTTTT. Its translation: CASTRGATGELFF.

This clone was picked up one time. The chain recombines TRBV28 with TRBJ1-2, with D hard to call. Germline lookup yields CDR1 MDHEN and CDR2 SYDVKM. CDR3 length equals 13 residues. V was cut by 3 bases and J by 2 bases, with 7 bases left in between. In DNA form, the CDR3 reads TGTGCCAGCAGTTTGCACCGGAACTATGGCTACACCTTC. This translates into CASSLHRNYGYTF.

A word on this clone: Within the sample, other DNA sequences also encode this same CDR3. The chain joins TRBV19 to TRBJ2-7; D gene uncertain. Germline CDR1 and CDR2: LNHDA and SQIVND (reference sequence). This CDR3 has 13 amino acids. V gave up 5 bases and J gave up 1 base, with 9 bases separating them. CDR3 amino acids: CASSVTRSYEQYF. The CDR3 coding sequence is TGTGCCAGTAGTGTGACACGATCCTACGAGCAGTACTTC.

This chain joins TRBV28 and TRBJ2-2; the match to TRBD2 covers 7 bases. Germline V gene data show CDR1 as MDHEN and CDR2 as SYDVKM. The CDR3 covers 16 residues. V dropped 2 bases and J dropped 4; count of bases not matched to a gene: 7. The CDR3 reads CASSLGPGGITGELFF. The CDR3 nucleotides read TGTGCCAGCAGTTTAGGACCGGGAGGAATCACCGGGGAGCTGTTTTTT. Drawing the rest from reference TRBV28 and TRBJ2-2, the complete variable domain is DVKVTQSSRYLVKRTGEKVFLECVQDMDHENMFWYRQDPGLGLRLIYFSYDVKMKEKGDIPEGYSVSREKKERFSLILESASTNQTSMYLCASSLGPGGITGELFFGEGSRLTVL.

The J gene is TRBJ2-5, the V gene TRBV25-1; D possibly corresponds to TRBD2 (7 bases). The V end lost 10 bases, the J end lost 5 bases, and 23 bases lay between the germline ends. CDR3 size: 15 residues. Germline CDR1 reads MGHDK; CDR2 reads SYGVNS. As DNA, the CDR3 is TGTGCCACCTCCACTCGCGCGGGGGCTGGGGAGACCCAGTACTTC. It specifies CATSTRAGAGETQYF. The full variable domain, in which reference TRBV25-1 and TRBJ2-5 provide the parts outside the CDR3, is EADIYQTPRYLVIGTGKKITLECSQTMGHDKMYWYQQDPGMELHLIHYSYGVNSTEKGDLSSESTVSRIRTEHFPLTLESARPSHTSQYLCATSTRAGAGETQYFGPGTRLLVL.

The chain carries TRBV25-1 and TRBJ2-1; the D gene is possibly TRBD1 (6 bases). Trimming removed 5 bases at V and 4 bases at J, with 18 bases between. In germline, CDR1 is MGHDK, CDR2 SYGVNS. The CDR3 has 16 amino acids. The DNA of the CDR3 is TGTGCCAGCAGTCGTCGTGGGACACGGACTTACAATGAGCAGTTCTTC. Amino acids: CASSRRGTRTYNEQFF.

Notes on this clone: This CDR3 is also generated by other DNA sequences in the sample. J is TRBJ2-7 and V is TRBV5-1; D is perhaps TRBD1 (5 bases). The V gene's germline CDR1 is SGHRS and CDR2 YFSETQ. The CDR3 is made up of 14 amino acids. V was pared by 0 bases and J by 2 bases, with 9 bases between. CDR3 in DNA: TGCGCCAGCAGCTTGGCCGGACAAGCCTACGAGCAGTACTTC. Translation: CASSLAGQAYEQYF.

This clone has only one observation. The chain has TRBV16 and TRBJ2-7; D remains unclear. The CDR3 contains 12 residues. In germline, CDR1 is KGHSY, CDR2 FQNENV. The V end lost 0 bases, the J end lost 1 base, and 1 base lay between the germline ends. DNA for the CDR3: TGTGCCAGCAGCCAATCGTCCTACGAGCAGTACTTC. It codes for CASSQSSYEQYF.

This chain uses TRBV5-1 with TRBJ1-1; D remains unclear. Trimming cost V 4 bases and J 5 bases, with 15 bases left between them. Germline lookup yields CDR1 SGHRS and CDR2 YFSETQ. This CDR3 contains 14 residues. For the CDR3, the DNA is TGCGCCAGCAGCAACAATCTCAGGCGGACTGAAGCTTTCTTT. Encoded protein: CASSNNLRRTEAFF.

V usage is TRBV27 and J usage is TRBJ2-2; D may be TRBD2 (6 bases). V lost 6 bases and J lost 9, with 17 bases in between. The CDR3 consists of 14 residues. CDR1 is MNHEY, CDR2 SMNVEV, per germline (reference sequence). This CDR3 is CASSSGALGRELFF. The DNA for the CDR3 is TGTGCCAGCAGCTCGGGAGCACTCGGCCGGGAGCTGTTTTTT.

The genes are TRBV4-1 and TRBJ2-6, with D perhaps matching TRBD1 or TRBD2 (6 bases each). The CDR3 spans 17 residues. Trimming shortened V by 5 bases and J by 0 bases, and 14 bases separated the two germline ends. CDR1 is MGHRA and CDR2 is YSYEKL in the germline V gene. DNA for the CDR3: TGCGCCAGCAGCACGCGGGACATCAGCTCTGGGGCCAACGTCCTGACTTTC. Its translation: CASSTRDISSGANVLTF.

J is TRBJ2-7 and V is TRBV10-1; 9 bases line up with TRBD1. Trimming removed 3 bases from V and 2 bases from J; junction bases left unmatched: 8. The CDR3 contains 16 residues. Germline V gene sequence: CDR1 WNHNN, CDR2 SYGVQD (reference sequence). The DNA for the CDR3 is TGCGCCAGCAGTGATAAGCCGGGACAGGGTGCCTACGAGCAGTACTTC. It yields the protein CASSDKPGQGAYEQYF.

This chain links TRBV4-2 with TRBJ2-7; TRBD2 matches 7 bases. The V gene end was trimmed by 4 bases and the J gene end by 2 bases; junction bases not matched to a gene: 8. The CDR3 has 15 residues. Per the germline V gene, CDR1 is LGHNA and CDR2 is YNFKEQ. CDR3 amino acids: CASSPEERGTYEQYF. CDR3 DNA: TGTGCCAGCAGCCCCGAGGAGCGGGGTACCTACGAGCAGTACTTC.